Below, 31 T cell receptor beta chains from the same sample are listed, as sequenced in a study of control samples from healthy donors and cancer patients. Data came from immunoSEQ multiplex PCR; TCRdb stores just in-frame clones and leaves some out. This sample carries around 75,000 clones, about 92% of them seen once, and the ten largest clones take approximately 6%. Sequenced sample: blood. The receptors come from a woman aged 60-75 years in good health.

The chain combines TRBV2 with TRBJ1-5, with D tentatively TRBD1 (6 bases). This CDR3 region has 13 residues. In germline, CDR1 is SNHLY, CDR2 FYNNEI. Trimming shortened V by 8 bases and J by 3 bases, and 11 bases separated the two germline ends. CDR3 region: CASLRDNNQPQHF. Written as DNA, the CDR3 is TGTGCCAGCCTCCGGGACAACAATCAGCCCCAGCATTTT.

This rearrangement joins TRBV6-5 to TRBJ1-3, with 10 bases that match TRBD1. V trimming: 6 bases; J trimming: 2 bases; junction bases outside the gene matches: 4. Germline values: CDR1 MNHEY, CDR2 SVGAGI. The CDR3 consists of 15 residues. The CDR3 spells CASRRQGAPGNTIYF. The CDR3, as DNA: TGTGCCAGCAGACGACAGGGGGCGCCTGGAAACACCATATATTTT.

This rearrangement joins TRBV28 to TRBJ2-1; D ambiguous. Germline CDR1 reads MDHEN; CDR2 reads SYDVKM. Between the trimmed V and J ends, which lost 1 base and 12 bases, there was a span of 13 bases. The CDR3 has 13 residues. The CDR3 DNA reads TGTGCCAGCAGTTTATCGCAGGCCCCCGTGCAGTTCTTC. Protein: CASSLSQAPVQFF.

This chain links TRBV6-5 with TRBJ2-3, with 7 positions matching TRBD1. CDR1 is MNHEY and CDR2 is SVGAGI in the germline V gene. The trim removed 10 bases at V and 6 bases at J, leaving 13 bases unmatched. The CDR3 covers 14 residues. This CDR3 is CATRPRRGLDTQYF. CDR3 nucleotide sequence: TGTGCCACCCGGCCCAGAAGGGGGCTGGATACGCAGTATTTT.

This chain joins TRBV7-2 and TRBJ1-3; D uncertain. CDR3 length: 14 residues. V was cut by 2 bases and J by 0 bases, with 5 bases left in between. Germline CDR1 SGHTA, CDR2 FQGNSA. CDR3 nucleotides: TGTGCCAGCAGCTTAAGGAGCTCTGGAAACACCATATATTTT. This encodes CASSLRSSGNTIYF. The full variable domain, with the rest looked up from reference TRBV7-2 and TRBJ1-3, is GAGVSQSPSNKVTEKGKDVELRCDPISGHTALYWYRQSLGQGLEFLIYFQGNSAPDKSGLPSDRFSAERTGGSVSTLTIQRTQQEDSAVYLCASSLRSSGNTIYFGEGSWLTVV.

The V gene is TRBV29-1, the J gene TRBJ1-2; possibly TRBD1 for D (5 bases). This CDR3 contains 12 residues. Germline assignment: CDR1 SQVTM and CDR2 ANQGSEA. Trimming left V 2 bases short and J 4 bases short, with 8 bases between. CDR3 sequence reads: CSVERQTYGYTF. Here the CDR3 DNA reads TGCAGCGTTGAAAGACAGACCTATGGCTACACCTTC.

The CDR3 protein is CASSVQLNTGELFF. The CDR3 DNA reads as TGTGCCAGCAGTGTGCAGTTAAACACCGGGGAGCTGTTTTTT. The chain employs TRBV2 and TRBJ2-2; D gene unclear. Germline V gives CDR1 SNHLY, CDR2 FYNNEI. The CDR3 totals 14 residues. V was cut by 4 bases and J by 2 bases, with 8 bases left in between.

The chain has TRBV6-5 and TRBJ2-1; D is ambiguous. Deletions cut 6 bases from V and 9 bases from J, with 12 bases between. Per germline, CDR1 MNHEY and CDR2 SVGAGI. This CDR3 has 12 residues. Here the CDR3 DNA reads TGTGCCAGCAGGAACCCGGGTCGTGAGCAGTTCTTC. As protein: CASRNPGREQFF.

There are a few counts of this clone. This sequence joins TRBV4-1 and TRBJ2-3, with 13 nucleotides matching TRBD2. Germline CDR1 is MGHRA and CDR2 is YSYEKL. The CDR3 sequence is 16 residues long. J gave up 4 bases and V 3 bases, and 4 bases lay outside the gene matches. The CDR3 DNA reads as TGCGCCAGCAGCCATTTACTAGCGGGAGGGCCAGATACGCAGTATTTT. It codes for CASSHLLAGGPDTQYF.

The genes are TRBV6-2 or TRBV6-3 and TRBJ2-3; 7 bases are shared with TRBD2. The CDR3 runs to 15 residues. Germline V gene data show CDR1 as MNHEY and CDR2 as SVGEGT. The V gene end was trimmed by 0 bases and the J gene end by 3 bases; junction bases not matched to a gene: 3. CDR3 residues: CASSYSAGETDTQYF. CDR3 sequence (DNA): TGTGCCAGCAGTTACTCCGCGGGAGAGACAGATACGCAGTATTTT.

V is TRBV2 and J is TRBJ1-5; TRBD1 might be the D (6 bases). Trimming removed 7 bases from V and 7 bases from J, with 11 bases in between. The germline V gene has CDR1 SNHLY and CDR2 FYNNEI. The CDR3 length is 12 residues. CDR3 DNA: TGTGCCAGCACCCTGACAGGACAGCCCCAGCATTTT. Amino acids: CASTLTGQPQHF.

The chain uses TRBV28 and TRBJ1-4; TRBD1 matches 8 bases. CDR1 and CDR2 (germline): MDHEN, SYDVKM. This CDR3 region has 14 residues. The ends lost 6 bases at V and 10 bases at J; junction bases unmatched: 10. The CDR3: CASRGQGTALKLFF. The CDR3, as DNA: TGTGCCAGCAGAGGACAGGGAACGGCTCTAAAACTGTTTTTT.

CDR3 in DNA: TGTGCCACCAAACTATACAGGGACCACACTGAAGCTTTCTTT. This sequence encodes CATKLYRDHTEAFF. The gene calls are TRBV6-5 and TRBJ1-1, with a weak D call TRBD1 (6 bases). From germline, CDR1 is MNHEY and CDR2 SVGAGI. The V gene lost 10 bases and the J gene lost 3 bases, with 18 bases spanning the gap. The CDR3 covers 14 residues.

In its sample, this clone was seen a few times. The chain has TRBV29-1 and TRBJ1-2; 11 bases are shared with TRBD1. CDR1 SQVTM and CDR2 ANQGSEA come from the germline V gene. Germline trimming cut 3 bases from V and 8 bases from J; bases unmatched to any gene: 5. This CDR3 has 13 amino acids. This CDR3 is CSVEGQGGRGYTF. For the CDR3, the DNA is TGCAGCGTTGAGGGACAGGGGGGCAGAGGCTACACCTTC.

V is TRBV7-2 and J is TRBJ2-2; TRBD1 matches at 8 bases. Losses at the gene ends were 8 bases for V and 5 bases for J; bases not matched to a gene: 13. In germline, CDR1 is SGHTA, CDR2 FQGNSA. The CDR3 is 16 amino acids. CDR3 in amino acids: CASRSQGAGKTGELFF. The CDR3, as DNA: TGTGCCAGCCGATCCCAGGGGGCCGGGAAGACCGGGGAGCTGTTTTTT.

This chain joins TRBV29-1 and TRBJ1-1, with D perhaps matching TRBD1 (6 bases). CDR3 length: 12 amino acids. Germline-derived CDR1 and CDR2 are SQVTM and ANQGSEA. V lost 8 bases, J lost 2 bases, and 12 bases lay in between. DNA for the CDR3: TGCAGCACGAGGACAGCAAACACTGAAGCTTTCTTT. Its translation is CSTRTANTEAFF.

This chain joins TRBV11-1 and TRBJ2-1, with D tentatively TRBD2 (5 bases). Trimming stripped 3 bases from V and 4 bases from J, with 13 bases between. Germline CDR1 reads SGHAT; CDR2 reads FQDESV (reference sequence). There are 15 residues in the CDR3. The CDR3 bases are TGTGCCAGCAGCTTTGGCGGGCAGACGTACAATGAGCAGTTCTTC. Its protein product is CASSFGGQTYNEQFF.

The chain combines TRBV28 with TRBJ1-2; D gene unclear. From germline, CDR1 is MDHEN and CDR2 SYDVKM. Trimming took off 7 bases at V and 6 bases at J, with 9 bases between the two ends. The CDR3 spans 11 residues. The CDR3 here is CASTPGHGYTF. In DNA form, the CDR3 reads TGTGCCAGCACCCCCGGCCATGGCTACACCTTC.

The chain recombines TRBV4-1 with TRBJ2-7, with 13 bases lining up with TRBD2. Germline V CDR1 and CDR2: MGHRA, YSYEKL. V was clipped by 3 bases and J by 4 bases; unmatched bases: 6. The CDR3 is 16 residues long. The CDR3 bases are TGCGCCAGCAGCCATGCCGGGACTAGCGGGATATACGAGCAGTACTTC. This encodes CASSHAGTSGIYEQYF.

The V and J genes are TRBV19 and TRBJ1-2; a possible D gene is TRBD1 (6 bases). V was trimmed by 4 bases and J by 6 bases, leaving 18 bases between them. The germline V gene encodes CDR1 LNHDA and CDR2 SQIVND (reference sequence). The CDR3 spans 15 residues. CDR3 residues: CASSRRPDSTNGYTF. In DNA form, the CDR3 reads TGTGCCAGTAGTAGAAGACCGGACAGTACTAATGGCTACACCTTC.

This clone was detected once. V and J are TRBV5-1 and TRBJ2-7; 9 positions agree with TRBD1. V lost 4 bases to trimming and J lost 2 bases; unmatched junction nucleotides: 7. This CDR3 region has 15 residues. CDR1 and CDR2 (germline): SGHRS, YFSETQ. The DNA for the CDR3 is TGCGCCAGCAGCCTACAGACAGGGGGTCCCTACGAGCAGTACTTC. Its protein is CASSLQTGGPYEQYF.

J is TRBJ2-5 and V is TRBV29-1; 10 positions agree with TRBD2. CDR3 length: 16 amino acids. The germline V gene encodes CDR1 SQVTM and CDR2 ANQGSEA. V shed 5 bases and J 4 bases; nucleotides not matched to a gene: 13. The CDR3 nucleotides are TGCAGCGTTTTATCTCGGAGCGGGAGGGCCCGAGAGACCCAGTACTTC. It encodes CSVLSRSGRARETQYF.

This clone was recorded only once. This chain connects TRBV10-3 to TRBJ2-3; 9 bases map to TRBD1. CDR1 is ENHRY and CDR2 is SYGVKD in the germline V gene. CDR3 length equals 13 residues. Unmatched junction bases numbered 3, after V lost 9 bases and J lost 2 bases. The CDR3 coding sequence is TGTGCCATACGGGACAGGGACACAGATACGCAGTATTTT. Its translation: CAIRDRDTDTQYF.

V and J are TRBV27 and TRBJ2-1; possible D gene TRBD1, 5 bases. Per the germline V gene, CDR1 is MNHEY and CDR2 is SMNVEV (reference sequence). V was pared by 6 bases and J by 0 bases, with 15 bases between. This CDR3 is built from 16 residues. CDR3 sequence reads: CASRGLQPYSYNEQFF. CDR3 nucleotide sequence: TGTGCCAGCAGGGGGCTACAGCCGTACTCCTACAATGAGCAGTTCTTC.

The V gene is TRBV25-1, the J gene TRBJ2-7; weak D call: TRBD2 (6 bases). Germline lookup yields CDR1 MGHDK and CDR2 SYGVNS. The CDR3 is made up of 12 amino acids. V lost 6 bases to trimming and J lost 3 bases, with 9 bases between them. The CDR3 DNA sequence: TGTGCCAGCAGGGGGGGAAGCTACGAGCAGTACTTC. Translated, it gives CASRGGSYEQYF.

The CDR3 loop is CASSPSGTLDSPLHF. CDR3 DNA sequence: TGTGCCAGCAGTCCAAGCGGGACCCTCGATTCACCCCTCCACTTT. The V and J genes are TRBV6-5 and TRBJ1-6; TRBD1 might be the D (5 bases). CDR1 and CDR2 from the germline V gene are MNHEY and SVGAGI. Trimming pared 5 bases from V and 8 bases from J, leaving 16 bases between. There are 15 residues in the CDR3.

The rearrangement links TRBV28 to TRBJ1-1; D uncertain. The CDR3 extends over 13 amino acids. Germline V gives CDR1 MDHEN, CDR2 SYDVKM. The V end was cut by 6 bases, the J end by 2 bases, with 10 bases between. The DNA of the CDR3 is TGTGCCAGCAGCCCAACAGATAACACTGAAGCTTTCTTT. Its translation is CASSPTDNTEAFF.

V gene TRBV18 combines with J gene TRBJ2-7; a possible D gene is TRBD1 (5 bases). This CDR3 comprises 15 residues. Trimming stripped 1 base from V and 2 bases from J, with 12 bases between. Germline lookup yields CDR1 KGHSH and CDR2 LQKENI. This chain's CDR3 is CASSPLQGMPYEQYF. The CDR3 region has the DNA TGTGCCAGCTCACCACTTCAGGGTATGCCCTACGAGCAGTACTTC.

The J gene is TRBJ2-3, the V gene TRBV6-6; TRBD2 agrees at 7 bases. Germline CDR1 reads MNHNY; CDR2 reads SVGAGI (reference sequence). V gave up 8 bases and J gave up 2 bases; unmatched junction bases: 10. The CDR3 covers 15 residues. CDR3 sequence: CASHVASGFTDTQYF. CDR3 bases: TGTGCCAGCCACGTGGCTAGCGGATTCACAGATACGCAGTATTTT.

Comments on this clone: A junction end diverges from the germline sequence, so it may reflect a read error. V usage is TRBV19 and J usage is TRBJ2-2, with D possibly matching TRBD2 (5 bases). The CDR3 runs to 12 residues. Germline CDR1 and CDR2: LNHDA and SQIVND (reference sequence). The CDR3 DNA reads as TGTGCCAGTAGCTATATACACCGGGGAGCTGTTTTT. Translated: CASSYIHRGAVF.

V and J are TRBV5-1 and TRBJ2-2; D call uncertain. CDR3 length: 13 residues. V was cut by 2 bases and J by 4 bases, with 6 bases left in between. Germline loops: CDR1 SGHRS, CDR2 YFSETQ. The CDR3 DNA reads as TGCGCCAGCAGCTTCAATCCCACCGGGGAGCTGTTTTTT. Its translation is CASSFNPTGELFF.